Here is one T cell receptor (beta chain) with its context. What it recognizes is unknown. Primers included in the PCR were 60 Vbeta and 13 Jbeta primers. The data were produced by immunoSEQ multiplex PCR, yet TCRdb's version contains in-frame clones alone and is incomplete. The table includes roughly 100,000 clones, roughly 70% detected once. This sample was included in a study of cytomegalovirus exposure and HLA in healthy donors. Study-wide findings and caveats: Data from an earlier analysis indicated that most TCR beta V segments were productive either about 90% or about 30% of the time. Researchers reported in a later analysis that a missense DCLRE1C variant was tied to TCR beta V- and J-gene trimming. Information on immune exposure was restricted to one variable (CMV serostatus). Across donors, presence/absence analyses took sequencing depth to be roughly uniform.

The sequenced material came from PBMCs. The sequence came from a woman between 50 and 59 years old in good health and CMV-seronegative.

The CDR3 nucleotides read TGTGCCAGCAGCCGACAGGGTAGCACAGATACGCAGTATTTT. Its protein product is CASSRQGSTDTQYF. The genes are TRBV7-2 and TRBJ2-3; TRBD1 matches 7 bases. The CDR3 runs to 14 residues. Trimming cost V 5 bases and J 0 bases; bases outside gene matches: 2. Germline V CDR1 and CDR2: SGHTA, FQGNSA.